The T cell receptor (beta chain) described here comes from a study of response to subunit inactivated influenza vaccine. TCRdb reprocessed the RT-PCR reads via MiXCR and lists one record per CDR3 protein. The sample has hundreds of thousands of distinct CDR3 sequences, 18% seen once. CDR1 and CDR2 (germline): SGHTA, FQGNSA. This CDR3 comprises 12 residues. V was cut by 3 bases and J by 14 bases, with 14 bases left in between. Points from the study as a whole: Each seasonal flu vaccination may recruit only limited new T cells, authors suggested.

Comment on this clonotype: The antigen is undetermined.

The V gene is TRBV7-2, the J gene TRBJ2-1, with a weak D call TRBD2 (6 bases). This receptor was taken from a man over 45 who received an inactivated influenza vaccine. The sequences come from PBMCs from blood, collected approximately 5 days after vaccination. The CDR3 DNA is TGTGCCAGCAGCTTGTCTAAGGGAGGAGAGTTCTTC. Amino acids: CASSLSKGGEFF.